These T cell receptor beta chains were read from a single sample in a study of monozygotic twins with inflammatory bowel disease. TCRdb re-called the 5' RACE reads, yielding one record per CDR3 amino acid sequence without DNA. The specimen's table records approximately 330,000 distinct CDR3 sequences. Sequencing input: blood. These receptors all come from a human donor with ulcerative colitis or Crohn's disease, or a healthy co-twin of an affected twin (not recorded which). Each CDR3 is given with its conserved first and last residue.

TRBJ2-3 | TRBV5-1 | CASSIVEDTQYF
TRBJ2-7 | TRBV6-2/TRBV6-3 | CASSPTALGEQYF
TRBJ2-5 | TRBV20-1 | CSARDLRGRTQETQYF
TRBJ1-1 | TRBV27 | CASRSLSGGEAFF
TRBJ1-3 | TRBV10-3 | CAISEGADRNTIYF
TRBJ2-7 | TRBV20-1 | CSAPGQAAYEQYF
TRBJ2-7 | TRBV30 | CAWSVGTSVYEQYF
TRBJ1-2 | TRBV15 | CATSRDFSSYTF
TRBJ1-2 | TRBV20-1 | CSAIAGQGDYGYTF
TRBJ2-3 | TRBV29-1 | CSVGQGKSTDTQYF
TRBJ2-7 | TRBV20-1 | CSAIGQYYSYEQYF
TRBJ1-2 | TRBV27 | CASSFRGGHYGYTF
TRBJ2-7 | TRBV12-3/TRBV12-4 | CASSSLGTGEDEQYF
TRBJ1-5 | TRBV6-5 | CASSYQGNQPQHF
TRBJ1-1 | TRBV5-5 | CASSLWDMNTEAFF
TRBJ1-4 | TRBV5-1 | CASSLSAVNEKLFF
TRBJ2-5 | TRBV2 | CASSGTGEETQYF
TRBJ2-1 | TRBV24-1 | CATSDYQRGGTYNEQFF
TRBJ2-7 | TRBV5-1 | CASSSGPEQSEQYF
TRBJ2-2 | TRBV5-1 | CASSFGGGPNTGELFF
TRBJ2-3 | TRBV14 | CASSLKPGQGTDTQYF
TRBJ2-1 | TRBV11-2 | CASTTSAGDSYNEQFF
TRBJ2-1 | TRBV24-1 | CATSDTLLAGHNEQFF
TRBJ2-5 | TRBV20-1 | CSATAQAGVTQYF
TRBJ2-5 | TRBV5-1 | CASSLLLTGEETQYF
TRBJ2-7 | TRBV5-1 | CASSPGDSKFYEQYF
TRBJ2-6 | TRBV5-1 | CASSYISGANVLTF
TRBJ2-2 | TRBV27 | CASSSLQGTTGELFF
TRBJ2-2 | TRBV7-6 | CASSYTRGAGELFF
TRBJ1-2 | TRBV5-4 | CASSFYLSYGYTF
TRBJ1-1 | TRBV5-5 | CASSWEPTGGETEAFF
TRBJ2-7 | TRBV27 | CASKGLQGQSTEQYF
TRBJ2-1 | TRBV10-2 | CASSDNRERVEQFF
TRBJ2-7 | TRBV5-6 | CASSRSEHRGAGEQYF
TRBJ2-3 | TRBV2 | CASSDGTLRPYF
TRBJ2-1 | TRBV4-1 | CASSQRPLVTVNEQFF
TRBJ2-3 | TRBV7-2 | CASGVLAIASTDTQYF
TRBJ2-2 | TRBV11-2 | CASSSPEEAGELFF
TRBJ1-2 | TRBV6-2/TRBV6-3 | CASRKTGDYGYTF
TRBJ2-3 | TRBV10-3 | CAISDPGPYPDTQYF
TRBJ2-1 | TRBV7-2 | CASSLEPANNEQFF
TRBJ1-4 | TRBV4-3 | CASSQEWGQINEKLFF
TRBJ1-2 | TRBV6-1 | CASSITGQYSNGYTF
TRBJ2-7 | TRBV20-1 | CSVHGQGRYEQYF
TRBJ1-2 | TRBV29-1 | CSVDGTGGLGYTF
TRBJ1-5 | TRBV12-5 | CASGLVMGRTDQPQHF
TRBJ2-2 | TRBV5-1 | CASTGPRAAGELFF
TRBJ2-5 | TRBV29-1 | CSVEVGIRETQYF
TRBJ2-3 | TRBV20-1 | CSASEASGGGTDTQYF
TRBJ1-2 | TRBV30 | CAWRGDGEGYTF
TRBJ2-2 | TRBV5-5 | CASSFTGGYTGELFF
TRBJ2-1 | TRBV7-8 | CASSLGARVIEQFF
TRBJ2-3 | TRBV11-2 | CASSLAFPRPTDAQYF
TRBJ2-3 | TRBV7-3 | CASSFGLPDTDTQYF
TRBJ1-1 | TRBV3-1 | CASSQAWGSNTEAFF
TRBJ2-7 | TRBV20-1 | CSARDSAGIYEQYF
TRBJ2-3 | TRBV30 | CAWSVLQNGGDTQYF
TRBJ1-1 | TRBV7-2 | CASSLDPSNTEAFF
TRBJ1-2 | TRBV7-9 | CASSLAGTDFYGYTF
TRBJ2-2 | TRBV6-5 | CASSYSTSGTGELFF